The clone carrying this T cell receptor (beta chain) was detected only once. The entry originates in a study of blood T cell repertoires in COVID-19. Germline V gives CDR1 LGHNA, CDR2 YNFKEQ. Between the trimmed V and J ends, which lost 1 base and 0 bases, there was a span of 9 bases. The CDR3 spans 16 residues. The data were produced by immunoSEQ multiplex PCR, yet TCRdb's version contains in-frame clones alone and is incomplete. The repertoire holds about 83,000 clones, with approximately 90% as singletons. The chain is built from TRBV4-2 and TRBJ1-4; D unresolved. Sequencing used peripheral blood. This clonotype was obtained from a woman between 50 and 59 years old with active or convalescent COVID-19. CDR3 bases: TGTGCCAGCAGCCAAGGGAACGAGGCAACTAATGAAAAACTGTTTTTT. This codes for CASSQGNEATNEKLFF.